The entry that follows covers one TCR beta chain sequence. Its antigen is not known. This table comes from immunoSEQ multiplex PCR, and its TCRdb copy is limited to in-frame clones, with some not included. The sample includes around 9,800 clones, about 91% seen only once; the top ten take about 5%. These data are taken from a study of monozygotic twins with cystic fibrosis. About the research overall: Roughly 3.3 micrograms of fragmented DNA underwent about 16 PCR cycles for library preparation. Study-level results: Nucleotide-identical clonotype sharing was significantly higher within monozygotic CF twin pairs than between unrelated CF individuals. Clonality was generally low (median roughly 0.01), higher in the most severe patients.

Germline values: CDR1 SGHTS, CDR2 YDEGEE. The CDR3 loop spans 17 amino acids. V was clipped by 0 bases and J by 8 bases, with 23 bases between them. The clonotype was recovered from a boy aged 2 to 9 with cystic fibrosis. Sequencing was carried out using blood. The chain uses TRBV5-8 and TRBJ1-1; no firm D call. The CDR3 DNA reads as TGTGCCAGCAGCTTGGTCCCCTTGAGGTCACGCGATGGCGAAGCTTTCTTT. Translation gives CASSLVPLRSRDGEAFF.